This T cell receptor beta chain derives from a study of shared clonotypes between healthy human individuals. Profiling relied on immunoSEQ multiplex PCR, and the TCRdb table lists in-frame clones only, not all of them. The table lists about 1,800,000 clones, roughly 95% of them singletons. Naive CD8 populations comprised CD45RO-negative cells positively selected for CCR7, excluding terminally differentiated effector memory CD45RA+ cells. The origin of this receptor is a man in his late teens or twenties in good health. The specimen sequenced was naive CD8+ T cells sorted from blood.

The CDR3: CASRSGGARETQYF. CDR3 DNA sequence: TGTGCCAGCCGAAGCGGGGGGGCGAGGGAGACCCAGTACTTC. The chain carries TRBV6-5 and TRBJ2-5, with 10 bases lining up with TRBD2. The CDR3 sequence is 14 residues long. V was pared by 8 bases and J by 5 bases, with 8 bases of the junction left unmatched. Germline CDR1 reads MNHEY; CDR2 reads SVGAGI.